The clone carrying this TCR beta chain was seen more than once but under ten times. The antigen remains unidentified. The data originate from a study of T cells after yellow fever vaccination. The study, taken as a whole, reports: The CD4 compartment and the CD8 compartment contained a small share of clonotypes in common. Abundant clonotypes from the bulk population could get into FACS-sorted repertoires as contaminants. Post-booster reappearance was seen for most primary-vaccination clones (nearly 97% CD4, 75% to 90% CD8).

Making TCR cDNA involved 5'RACE template switching, which added UMIs and a universal primer site. TCRdb processed the 5' RACE reads anew with MiXCR; each CDR3 protein has one entry. The sample contains some 400,000 distinct CDR3 sequences, under 20% of which appear only once. This TCR came from a young man who received the YFV17D yellow fever vaccine. The sample was PBMCs, taken before the yellow fever booster vaccination.

The CDR3 spells CASSLTGRNTEAFF. The CDR3 DNA sequence: TGTGCCAGCAGTTTAACAGGAAGGAACACTGAAGCTTTCTTT. The chain has TRBV12-3 or TRBV12-4 and TRBJ1-1, with a tentative D call TRBD1 (5 bases). V lost 2 bases and J lost 1, with 8 bases in between. CDR3 size: 14 residues.